A single sample gave rise to the 12 T cell receptor beta chains below, sequenced in a study of cytomegalovirus exposure and HLA in healthy donors. PCR primers comprised 60 Vbeta and 13 Jbeta primers. The data were produced by immunoSEQ multiplex PCR, yet TCRdb's version contains in-frame clones alone and is incomplete. In the table there are about 140,000 clones, around 80% of which are singletons. What was sequenced was PBMCs. All receptors derive from a male donor in good health and CMV-seropositive.

The rearrangement links TRBV28 to TRBJ2-3; 8 bases map to TRBD1. CDR3 length equals 15 residues. CDR1 and CDR2 from the germline V gene are MDHEN and SYDVKM. J gave up 5 bases and V 6 bases, and 10 bases lay outside the gene matches. The CDR3: CASRDLSRGQDTQYF. Written as DNA, the CDR3 is TGTGCCAGCAGGGACCTTTCCAGGGGGCAAGATACGCAGTATTTT.

The chain combines TRBV9 with TRBJ2-7; 9 positions match TRBD1. The CDR3 length is 14 residues. Unmatched junction bases numbered 4, after V lost 3 bases and J lost 3 bases. Looked up from germline, CDR1 is SGDLS and CDR2 is YYNGEE. CDR3: CASSDGTGYYEQYF. The CDR3 DNA sequence: TGTGCCAGCAGCGACGGGACAGGGTACTACGAGCAGTACTTC.

Regarding this clone: At one end, the junction sequence differs from germline, possibly due to a read error. The chain uses TRBV7-7 and TRBJ2-3; TRBD2 matches 12 bases. This CDR3 comprises 18 residues. Per the germline V gene, CDR1 is SSHAT and CDR2 is FNYEAQ (reference sequence). The CDR3 sequence is CASSSRPTSGGNTDTQYF. The CDR3 DNA follows: TGTGCTAGCAGCTCCCGACCGACTAGCGGGGGAAACACAGATACGCAGTATTTT.

This clone was picked up one time. The gene calls are TRBV30 and TRBJ2-2; D perhaps matches TRBD2 (6 bases). The germline V gene has CDR1 GTSNPN and CDR2 SVGIG (reference sequence). Trimming cost V 2 bases and J 6 bases, with 16 bases left between them. CDR3 size: 15 residues. As DNA, the CDR3 is TGTGCCTGGAGTCCTCGGCTAGGGAGGTCCGGGGAGCTGTTTTTT. It yields the protein CAWSPRLGRSGELFF.

The chain is built from TRBV27 and TRBJ2-3; tentatively, D is TRBD2 (6 bases). CDR3 length: 13 amino acids. Germline V gene sequence: CDR1 MNHEY, CDR2 SMNVEV (reference sequence). Trimming cost V 5 bases and J 5 bases, with 11 bases left between them. The CDR3 DNA reads TGTGCCAGCAGTCTACCGGGGGAAGATACGCAGTATTTT. Amino acids: CASSLPGEDTQYF.

The chain carries TRBV6-5 and TRBJ2-1; 10 bases map to TRBD2. This CDR3 contains 14 residues. Germline trimming cut 6 bases from V and 5 bases from J; bases unmatched to any gene: 4. Germline V lookup: CDR1 MNHEY, CDR2 SVGAGI. CDR3 loop: CASSLSGGHNEQFF. The CDR3 bases are TGTGCCAGCAGCCTTAGCGGGGGGCACAATGAGCAGTTCTTC.

This sequence joins TRBV7-9 and TRBJ2-6, with D unclear. The germline gives CDR1 SEHNR, CDR2 FQNEAQ (reference sequence). CDR3 size: 19 residues. V was clipped by 1 base and J by 2 bases, with 18 bases between them. The CDR3 nucleotides are TGTGCCAGCAGCTTAGGTGGCATAGCAAGATGGCCTGGGGCCAACGTCCTGACTTTC. Translating gives CASSLGGIARWPGANVLTF.

The rearrangement links TRBV7-6 to TRBJ2-1; 11 nucleotides line up with TRBD2. The ends lost 6 bases at V and 5 bases at J; junction bases unmatched: 6. The CDR3 runs to 15 residues. Germline V gene lookup returns CDR1 SGHVS and CDR2 FNYEAQ. The chain's CDR3 is CASRQLAGVNNEQFF. DNA for the CDR3: TGTGCCAGCAGGCAACTAGCGGGGGTGAACAATGAGCAGTTCTTC. Filled out from reference TRBV7-6 and TRBJ2-1, the complete variable domain reads GAGVSQSPRYKVTKRGQDVALRCDPISGHVSLYWYRQALGQGPEFLTYFNYEAQQDKSGLPNDRFSAERPEGSISTLTIQRTEQRDSAMYRCASRQLAGVNNEQFFGPGTRLTVL.

This clone was found a few times. This chain connects TRBV5-4 to TRBJ2-7; TRBD1 aligns across 8 bases. CDR1 and CDR2 from the germline V gene are SGHNT and YYREEE (reference sequence). CDR3 length: 13 residues. The J segment lost 2 bases and the V segment lost 4 bases, leaving 2 bases of the junction unmatched. CDR3 nucleotide sequence: TGTGCCAGCAGCCGGGACAGGACCTACGAGCAGTACTTC. Its translation: CASSRDRTYEQYF.

The chain carries TRBV6-6 and TRBJ2-1; 7 bases are shared with TRBD2. Germline CDR1 and CDR2: MNHNY and SVGAGI (reference sequence). V lost 2 bases, J lost 3 bases, and 4 bases stayed unmatched. This CDR3 is 15 amino acids long. CDR3 amino acids: CASSYLSGIYNEQFF. The CDR3 nucleotides are TGTGCCAGCAGTTACCTGAGCGGGATCTACAATGAGCAGTTCTTC.

The chain employs TRBV27 and TRBJ2-2, with 8 nucleotides matching TRBD2. The CDR3 runs 15 residues. Losses at the gene ends were 4 bases for V and 0 bases for J; bases not matched to a gene: 1. Germline values: CDR1 MNHEY, CDR2 SMNVEV (reference sequence). CDR3 nucleotide sequence: TGTGCCAGCAGTTACGGGGGGGCGAACACCGGGGAGCTGTTTTTT. Amino acid sequence: CASSYGGANTGELFF.

The gene calls are TRBV13 and TRBJ1-2; TRBD1 might be the D (6 bases). CDR1 is PRHDT and CDR2 is FYEKMQ in the germline V gene (reference sequence). This CDR3 is 14 amino acids long. Trimming pared 5 bases from V and 8 bases from J, leaving 18 bases between. DNA for the CDR3: TGTGCCAGCAGCGCCCCCGGGACAAATAGCGGCTACACCTTC. Its protein is CASSAPGTNSGYTF.